The clone carrying this T cell receptor beta chain was observed a few times. Its antigen remains unidentified. The V gene lost 9 bases and the J gene lost 5 bases, with 23 bases spanning the gap. The CDR3 totals 15 residues. Germline values: CDR1 ENHRY, CDR2 SYGVKD. The entry originates in a study of response to subunit inactivated influenza vaccine. In TCRdb, the RT-PCR reads were re-called with MiXCR into one record per CDR3 protein. The data show 500,000 or so distinct CDR3 sequences, with 16% seen just once and 2.5% to 3.5% held by the top ten. Study-level findings and limits: Only a handful of new T cells, the authors suggested, are recruited with each seasonal influenza vaccination.

The TCR was taken from a man in his fifties or sixties who received an inactivated influenza vaccine. V usage is TRBV10-3 and J usage is TRBJ2-7; tentative D call: TRBD1 (6 bases). The sequencing here drew on CD4+ T cells sorted from PBMCs, taken around 25 months after vaccination. The CDR3 coding sequence is TGTGCCATACAAAAACAGGGCCCAAACGCTCACGAGCAGTACTTC. Translated, it gives CAIQKQGPNAHEQYF.